What follows describes a single T cell receptor (beta chain). This entry belongs to a study of T cells of healthy individuals. TCRdb ran MiXCR on the 5' RACE reads and lists one entry per CDR3 protein. The repertoire consists of around 100,000 distinct CDR3 sequences, with 17% occurring once and the leading ten covering roughly 6.2%. This TCR came from a human donor in good health.

CDR3 in DNA: TGCGCCAGCAGCCAAGGAAGTCCTGGGGGCAATGAGCAGTTCTTC. It codes for CASSQGSPGGNEQFF. The V gene is TRBV4-3, the J gene TRBJ2-1; D assignment may be TRBD1 or TRBD2 (5 bases each). The CDR3 length is 15 residues. V was shortened by 1 base and J by 6 bases, with 13 bases between the two germline ends. CDR1 is LGHNA and CDR2 is YSLEER in the germline V gene.